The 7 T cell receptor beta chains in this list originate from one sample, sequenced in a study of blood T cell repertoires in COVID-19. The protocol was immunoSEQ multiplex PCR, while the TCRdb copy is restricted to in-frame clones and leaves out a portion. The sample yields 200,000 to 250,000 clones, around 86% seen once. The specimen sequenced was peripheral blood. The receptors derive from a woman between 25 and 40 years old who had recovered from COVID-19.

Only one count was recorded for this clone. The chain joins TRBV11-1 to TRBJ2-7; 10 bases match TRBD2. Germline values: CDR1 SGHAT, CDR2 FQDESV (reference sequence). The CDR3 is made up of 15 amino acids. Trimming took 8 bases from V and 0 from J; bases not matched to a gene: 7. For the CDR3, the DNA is TGTGCCAGCTCCTGGCTAGCGGGGGTCTCCTACGAGCAGTACTTC. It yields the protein CASSWLAGVSYEQYF.

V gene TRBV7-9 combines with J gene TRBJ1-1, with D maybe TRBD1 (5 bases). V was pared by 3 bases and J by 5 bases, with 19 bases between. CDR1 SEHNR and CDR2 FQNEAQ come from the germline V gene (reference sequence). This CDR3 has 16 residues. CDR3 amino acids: CASSLGGNGFRTEAFF. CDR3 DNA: TGTGCCAGCAGCTTGGGGGGAAACGGGTTCAGGACTGAAGCTTTCTTT.

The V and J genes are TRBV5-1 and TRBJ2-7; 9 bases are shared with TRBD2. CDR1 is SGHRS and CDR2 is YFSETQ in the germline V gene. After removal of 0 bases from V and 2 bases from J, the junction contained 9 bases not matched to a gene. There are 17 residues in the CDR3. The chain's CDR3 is CASSLESPAGGPYEQYF. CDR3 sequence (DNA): TGCGCCAGCAGCTTGGAATCTCCAGCGGGGGGACCCTACGAGCAGTACTTC.

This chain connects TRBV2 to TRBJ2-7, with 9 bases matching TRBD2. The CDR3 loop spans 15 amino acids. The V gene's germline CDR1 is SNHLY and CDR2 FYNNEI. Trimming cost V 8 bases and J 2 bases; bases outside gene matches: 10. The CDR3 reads CASLRASGETYEQYF. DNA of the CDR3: TGTGCCAGCCTCCGAGCTAGCGGGGAGACCTACGAGCAGTACTTC.

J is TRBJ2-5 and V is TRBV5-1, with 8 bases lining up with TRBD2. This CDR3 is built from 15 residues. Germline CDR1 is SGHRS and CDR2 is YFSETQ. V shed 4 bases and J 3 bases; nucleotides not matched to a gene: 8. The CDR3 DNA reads TGCGCCAGCAGCGCTGGCGGGGGGTCCGAAGAGACCCAGTACTTC. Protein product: CASSAGGGSEETQYF.

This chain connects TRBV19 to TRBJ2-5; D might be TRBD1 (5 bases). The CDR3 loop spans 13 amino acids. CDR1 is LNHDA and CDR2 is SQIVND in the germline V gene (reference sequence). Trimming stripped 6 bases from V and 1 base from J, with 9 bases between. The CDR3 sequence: CASSGQIQETQYF. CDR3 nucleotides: TGTGCCAGTAGCGGACAAATCCAAGAGACCCAGTACTTC.

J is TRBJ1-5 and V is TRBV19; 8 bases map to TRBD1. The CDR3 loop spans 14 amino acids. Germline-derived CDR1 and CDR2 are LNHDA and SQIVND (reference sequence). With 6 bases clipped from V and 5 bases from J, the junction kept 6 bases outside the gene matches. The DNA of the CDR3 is TGTGCCAGTAGGGATTCAGGGGGCTATCAGCCCCAGCATTTT. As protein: CASRDSGGYQPQHF. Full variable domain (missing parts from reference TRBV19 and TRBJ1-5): DGGITQSPKYLFRKEGQNVTLSCEQNLNHDAMYWYRQDPGQGLRLIYYSQIVNDFQKGDIAEGYSVSREKKESFPLTVTSAQKNPTAFYLCASRDSGGYQPQHFGDGTRLSIL.